This is a list of T cell receptor beta chains from one sample in a study of blood T cell repertoires in COVID-19. Sequencing was performed with immunoSEQ multiplex PCR; in TCRdb, only in-frame clones are kept and a portion is missing. This table holds approximately 190,000 clones, roughly 87% found once. Sequenced: peripheral blood. The source is a woman in her 40s with acute or convalescent COVID-19. Each CDR3 is given with its conserved first and last residue. D genes are given only for firm matches. Some rows mark clone size as missing; the rest say once, few, many or name a class of expanded clone.

>TRBJ2-3|once|TRBV13|TRBD2
CASSPGLGTDTQYF
TGTGCCAGCAGCCCCGGACTAGGCACAGATACGCAGTATTTT
>TRBJ2-7|.|TRBV28|TRBD2
CASSKTGGRYLYF
TGTGCCAGCAGCAAAACGGGGGGACGCTACCTTTACTTC
>TRBJ1-2|.|TRBV5-5|TRBD1
CASSLNGQGARGYTF
TGTGCCAGCAGCCTGAATGGACAGGGGGCGCGGGGCTACACCTTC
>TRBJ2-7|few|TRBV5-1|TRBD1
CASSPAGTGEREQYF
TGCGCCAGCAGCCCGGCTGGGACAGGGGAGCGGGAGCAGTACTTC
>TRBJ2-7|.|TRBV25-1|TRBD2
CASRLAGGNEQYF
TGTGCCAGCAGATTAGCGGGAGGTAACGAGCAGTACTTC
>TRBJ1-4|.|TRBV6-5|.
CASSYSSLATNEKLFF
TGTGCCAGCAGTTACTCGAGCCTCGCGACTAATGAAAAACTGTTTTTT
>TRBJ1-5|.|TRBV28|TRBD1
CASSQTGFFGGSINQPQHF
TGTGCCAGCAGTCAGACAGGGTTTTTTGGGGGGTCGATCAATCAGCCCCAGCATTTT
>TRBJ2-2|.|TRBV6-5|.
CASSFTEGTGELFF
TGTGCCAGCAGTTTCACCGAGGGTACCGGGGAGCTGTTTTTT
>TRBJ2-7|once|TRBV7-2|.
CASSRGQPSYEQYF
TGTGCCAGCAGCCGGGGACAACCCTCCTACGAGCAGTACTTC
>TRBJ1-4|.|TRBV11-2|.
CASSFLGQPGEKLFF
TGTGCCAGCAGCTTTTTAGGACAGCCGGGGGAAAAACTGTTTTTT
>TRBJ1-6|.|TRBV5-1|.
CASSRTQGSSYNSPLHF
TGCGCCAGCAGCCGAACCCAGGGGAGCTCCTATAATTCACCCCTCCACTTT
>TRBJ1-1|.|TRBV29-1|.
CSVADWDTEAFF
TGCAGCGTCGCCGACTGGGACACTGAAGCTTTCTTT
>TRBJ2-1|.|TRBV7-2|.
CASSLVPSPNEQFF
TGTGCCAGCAGCTTAGTGCCTAGCCCCAATGAGCAGTTCTTC
>TRBJ2-2|.|TRBV2|TRBD1
CASSVQGATNTGELFF
TGTGCCAGCAGTGTGCAGGGGGCGACTAACACCGGGGAGCTGTTTTTT
>TRBJ1-5|few|TRBV2|.
CASRGLSNQPQHF
TGTGCCAGCAGGGGACTTAGCAATCAGCCCCAGCATTTT
>TRBJ2-5|.|TRBV29-1|TRBD2
CSVGTSGGVETQYF
TGCAGCGTTGGGACTAGCGGGGGGGTGGAGACCCAGTACTTC
>TRBJ2-1|.|TRBV28|TRBD2
CASSWVSGSWVNEQFF
TGTGCCAGCAGCTGGGTTAGCGGGAGCTGGGTCAATGAGCAGTTCTTC
>TRBJ1-6|.|TRBV5-1|TRBD1
CASSATGGLNSPLHF
TGCGCCAGCAGCGCGACAGGGGGGCTAAATTCACCCCTCCACTTT
>TRBJ2-5|.|TRBV18|TRBD2
CASSPGLVGETQYF
TGTGCCAGCTCTCCGGGACTAGTTGGCGAGACCCAGTACTTC
>TRBJ2-7|.|TRBV2|.
CASSEATGNYEQYF
TGTGCCAGCAGTGAAGCTACAGGGAACTACGAGCAGTACTTC
>TRBJ1-5|.|TRBV6-4|.
CATRRTSTVSNQPQHF
TGTGCCACCAGAAGGACCTCGACAGTCAGCAATCAGCCCCAGCATTTT
>TRBJ2-1|once|TRBV6-2/TRBV6-3|.
CASSPGTPRKQFF
TGTGCCAGCAGCCCCGGGACTCCTCGGAAGCAGTTCTTC